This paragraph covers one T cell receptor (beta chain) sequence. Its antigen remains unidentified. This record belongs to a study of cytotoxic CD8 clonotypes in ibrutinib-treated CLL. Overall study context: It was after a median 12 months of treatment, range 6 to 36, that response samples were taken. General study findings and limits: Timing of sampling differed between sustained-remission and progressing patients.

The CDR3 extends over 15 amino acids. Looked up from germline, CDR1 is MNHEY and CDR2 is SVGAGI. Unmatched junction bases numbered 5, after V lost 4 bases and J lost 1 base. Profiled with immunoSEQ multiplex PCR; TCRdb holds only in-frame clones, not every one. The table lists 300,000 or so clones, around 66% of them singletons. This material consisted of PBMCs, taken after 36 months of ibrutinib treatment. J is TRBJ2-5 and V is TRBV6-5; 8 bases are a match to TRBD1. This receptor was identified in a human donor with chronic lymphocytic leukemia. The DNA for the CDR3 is TGTGCCAGCAGTTCGCTAACAGGGGGCCAAGAGACCCAGTACTTC. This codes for CASSSLTGGQETQYF.